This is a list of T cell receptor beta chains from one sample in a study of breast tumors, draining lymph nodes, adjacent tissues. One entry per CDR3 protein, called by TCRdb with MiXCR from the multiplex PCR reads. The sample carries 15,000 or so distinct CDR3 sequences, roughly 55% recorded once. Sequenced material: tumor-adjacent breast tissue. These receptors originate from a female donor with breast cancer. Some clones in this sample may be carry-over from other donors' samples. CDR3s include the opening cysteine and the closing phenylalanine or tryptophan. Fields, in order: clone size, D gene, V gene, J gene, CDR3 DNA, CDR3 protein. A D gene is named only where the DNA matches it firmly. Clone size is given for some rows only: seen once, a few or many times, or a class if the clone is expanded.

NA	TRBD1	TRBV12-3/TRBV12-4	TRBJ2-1	TGTGCCAGCTCTGCGACAGGGGCCTACAATGAGCAGTTCTTC	CASSATGAYNEQFF
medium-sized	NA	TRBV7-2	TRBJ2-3	TGTGCCAGCAGACCACTCATTACCTCAGATACGCAGTATTTT	CASRPLITSDTQYF
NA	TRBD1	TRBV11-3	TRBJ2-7	TGTGCCAGCAGCTTAGATCGTAGGCAGGGGGACGAGCAGTACTTC	CASSLDRRQGDEQYF
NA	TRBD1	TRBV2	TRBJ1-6	TGTGCCAGCAGTGTTAAAGTATCGACAGGGGGGTTTAAATTCCCCCTCCACTTT	CASSVKVSTGGFKFPLHF
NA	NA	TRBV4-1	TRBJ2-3	TGCGCCAGCAGAGTCGGGACGGCTAGCACAGATACGCAGTATTTT	CASRVGTASTDTQYF
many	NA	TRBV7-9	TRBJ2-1	TGTGCCAGCGGCGGGAAGGGGTCGGGTAGCAATGAGCAGTTCTTC	CASGGKGSGSNEQFF
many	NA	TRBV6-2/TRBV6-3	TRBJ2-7	TGTGCCAGCAGTTACTCCCATAGAAGTGTATCCTACGAGCAGTACTTC	CASSYSHRSVSYEQYF
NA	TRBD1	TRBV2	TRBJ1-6	TGTGCCAGCAGTTACGACAGGGGAGGTTCACCCCTCCACTTT	CASSYDRGGSPLHF
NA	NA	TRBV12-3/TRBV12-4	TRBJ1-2	TGTGCCAGCAGTTTACAGGGGAACTCGCGGCCCGGCTACACCTTC	CASSLQGNSRPGYTF
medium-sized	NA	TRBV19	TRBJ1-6	TGTGCCAGTAGTGTCCTGGACGGGAGCTCCTATAATTCACCCCTCCACTTT	CASSVLDGSSYNSPLHF
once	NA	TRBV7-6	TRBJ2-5	TGTGCCAGCAGCTCGTACCAAGAGACCCAGTACTTC	CASSSYQETQYF
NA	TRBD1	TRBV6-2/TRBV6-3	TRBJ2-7	TGTGCCACTCAACAGGGGTACGAGCAGTACTTC	CATQQGYEQYF
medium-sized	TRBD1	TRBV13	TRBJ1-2	TGTGCCAGCAGCACGATAGGACAGGGGTATGGCTACACCTTC	CASSTIGQGYGYTF
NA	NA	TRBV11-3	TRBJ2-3	TGTGCCAGCAGCTTAGTGAGGGATACGCAGTATTTT	CASSLVRDTQYF
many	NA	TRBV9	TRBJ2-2	TGTGCCAGCAGCCCCCGGTGGACAGAGAACACCGGGGAGCTGTTTTTT	CASSPRWTENTGELFF
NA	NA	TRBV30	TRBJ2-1	TGTGCCTGGACCCCGGACAGTAAGAGGTTGGCCTACAATGAGCAGTTCTTC	CAWTPDSKRLAYNEQFF
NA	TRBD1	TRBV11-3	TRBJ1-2	TGTGCCAGCACCAAGACAGGGGATGGTGGCTACACCTTC	CASTKTGDGGYTF
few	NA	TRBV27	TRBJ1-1	TGTGCCAGCATCCCGGACGGAGGACTTAACACTGAAGCTTTCTTT	CASIPDGGLNTEAFF
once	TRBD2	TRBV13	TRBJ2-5	TGTGCCAGCAGCGAAGAGGGGGTTGGGACTAGCGGGGGGCAGGGCGAAGAGACCCAGTACTTC	CASSEEGVGTSGGQGEETQYF
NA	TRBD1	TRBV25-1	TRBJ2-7	TGTGCCAGCAGTGATGGGACAGGCCCCTACGAGCAGTACTTC	CASSDGTGPYEQYF
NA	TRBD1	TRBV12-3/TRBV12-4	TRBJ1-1	TGTGCCAGCTCTGCGACAGGGGGTTATGCTTTCTTT	CASSATGGYAFF
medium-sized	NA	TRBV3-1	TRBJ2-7	TGTGCCAGCAGCCAAGCACAGGGTTACTCCTACGAGCAGTACTTC	CASSQAQGYSYEQYF
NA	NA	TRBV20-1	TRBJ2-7	TGCAGTGCTAGAGATCTGGAGACTGCTAACGAGCAGTACTTC	CSARDLETANEQYF
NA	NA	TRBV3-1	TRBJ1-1	TGTGCCAGCAGCCAATCAGCTACAGGTGATCTCACTGAAGCTTTCTTT	CASSQSATGDLTEAFF
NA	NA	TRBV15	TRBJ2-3	TGTGCCACCAGCTGGAGGGGGGGCACAGATACGCAGTATTTT	CATSWRGGTDTQYF
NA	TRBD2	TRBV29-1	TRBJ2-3	TGCAGCGTTGAAGATGGGACTAGCGGCTCAGATACGCAGTATTTT	CSVEDGTSGSDTQYF
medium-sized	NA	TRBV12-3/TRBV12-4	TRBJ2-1	TGTGCCAGCAGTTCTCGGGTAGGTTTAGATGAGCAGTTCTTC	CASSSRVGLDEQFF
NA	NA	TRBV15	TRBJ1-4	TGTGCCACCAGCAGAGGGGGATCAGTGGGGGGGGAAAAACTGTTTTTT	CATSRGGSVGGEKLFF
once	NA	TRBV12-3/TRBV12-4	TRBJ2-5	TGTGCCAGCAGTTTAGGTGAGGAGACCCAGTACTTC	CASSLGEETQYF
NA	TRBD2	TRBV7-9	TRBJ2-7	TGTGCCAGCAGAGAAGCCGGGACTAGCGGGAACAACGAGCAGTACTTC	CASREAGTSGNNEQYF
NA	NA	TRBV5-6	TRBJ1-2	TGTGCCAGCAGCTTAAGTGGTGGCTACACCTTC	CASSLSGGYTF
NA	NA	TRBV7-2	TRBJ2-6	TGTGCCAGCAGTCTTAGCCCTGGGGCCAACGTCCTGACTTTC	CASSLSPGANVLTF
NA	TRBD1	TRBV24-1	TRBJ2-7	TGTGCCACGTCCCGGGACAGCTACGAGCAGTACTTC	CATSRDSYEQYF
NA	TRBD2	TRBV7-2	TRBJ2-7	TGTGCCAGCAGCTCGGGACTAGCGGGAAAAGAATACGAGCAGTACTTC	CASSSGLAGKEYEQYF
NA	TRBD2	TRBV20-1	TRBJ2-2	TGCAGTGCTAGAATATTGGGACTAGCGACCGGGGAGCTGTTTTTT	CSARILGLATGELFF
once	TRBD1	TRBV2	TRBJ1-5	TGTGCCAGCAGTGATGACAGGGGGTATCAGCCCCAGCATTTT	CASSDDRGYQPQHF
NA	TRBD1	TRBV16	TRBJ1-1	TGTGCCAGCAGACTTGACAGGGGAAGAGCAAAAGCTTTCTTT	CASRLDRGRAKAFF
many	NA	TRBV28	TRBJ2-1	TGTGCCAGCACGTCGTCCTACAATGAGCAGTTCTTC	CASTSSYNEQFF
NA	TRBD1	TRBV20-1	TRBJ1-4	TGCAGTGTGGGTTACAGGGGAAAACTGTTTTTT	CSVGYRGKLFF
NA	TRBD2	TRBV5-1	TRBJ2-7	TGCGCCAGCAGCCTCGGGACTAGCGGTCTCGTGGAGGTTCGCGAGCAGTACTTC	CASSLGTSGLVEVREQYF
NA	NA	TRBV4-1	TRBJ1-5	TGTGCCAGCAGCCAAGATACGGGCTTAGGCAATCAGCCCCAGCATTTT	CASSQDTGLGNQPQHF
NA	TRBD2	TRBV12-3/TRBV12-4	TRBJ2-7	TGTGCCAGCAGTTTCACTGGACTAGCGGGAGAGGAGCAGTACTTC	CASSFTGLAGEEQYF
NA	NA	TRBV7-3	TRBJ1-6	TGCGCCAGCAGCCAAGACTCATCCTGGAATTCACCCCTCCACTTT	CASSQDSSWNSPLHF
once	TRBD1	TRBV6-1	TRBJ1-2	TGTGCCAGCAGTTCAGGGGGCTCTATGAGTGGCTACACCTTC	CASSSGGSMSGYTF
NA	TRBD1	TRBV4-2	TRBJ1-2	TGTGCCAGCAGCCCGGGACAGGGAGACTATGGCTACACCTTC	CASSPGQGDYGYTF
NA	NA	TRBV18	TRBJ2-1	TGTGCCGGCTCACCGGGGACAGGGACTAGTAATGAGCAGTTCTTC	CAGSPGTGTSNEQFF
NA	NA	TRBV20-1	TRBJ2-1	TGCAGTGCTAGGCGCGTCAATTACAATGAGCAGTTCTTC	CSARRVNYNEQFF
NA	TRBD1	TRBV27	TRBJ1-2	TGTGCCAGCAGCACTGGGACAGCGTCGGCTAACTACGGCCACACCTTC	CASSTGTASANYGHTF
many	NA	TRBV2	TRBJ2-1	TGTGCCAGCAGTGACACTAGCCCCCACAATGAGCAGTTCTTC	CASSDTSPHNEQFF
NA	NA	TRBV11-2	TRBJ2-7	TGTGCCAGCAGCTTAGTCGGCGTAGAAAGGGGCGAGCAGTACTTC	CASSLVGVERGEQYF
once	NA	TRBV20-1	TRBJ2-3	TGCAGTGCTAGAGATCAGGGTCTCACAGATACGCAGTATTTT	CSARDQGLTDTQYF
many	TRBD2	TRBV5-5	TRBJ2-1	TGTGCCAGCAGCTTGGCAGGAGCTGTCGGACTAGCGGGGGGCAACGATGAGCAGTTCTTC	CASSLAGAVGLAGGNDEQFF